This T cell receptor beta chain was retrieved from a study of CXCR3-negative and CXCR3-positive naive CD8 T cells. Researchers prepared the TRB cDNA libraries using 5' RACE with UMI labels. TCRdb reprocessed the 5' RACE reads and stores each CDR3 protein as one record, lacking DNA. Recorded here are approximately 74,000 distinct CDR3 sequences; the top ten clones represent around 1.6%. Among CD8+ T cells, naive ones were CD45RO-CCR7+CD27+CD95-. Notes on this clonotype: The antigen remains undetermined.

The study, taken as a whole, reports: The study found more hydrophobic TRB CDR3s in CXCR3-positive naive cells than in CXCR3-negative naive cells. Freshly isolated PBMCs were used in most assays, given partial CXCR3 loss after freezing. Diversity ran similarly high across both naive subsets but far lower in memory CD8+ cells.

This sequence originates from a human donor in good health. Some clones in this sample may be carry-over from other donors' samples. The sample consisted of naive CXCR3- CD8+ T cells from blood. This sample's subset: CD45RO-CCR7+CD27+CD95- naive CD8+ T cells lacking CXCR3 (TNR3-).

The CDR3 reads CASSRGSWYQETQYF. The chain links TRBV6-5 to TRBJ2-5. The germline gives CDR1 MNHEY, CDR2 SVGAGI. The CDR3 has 15 residues.